This TCR beta chain originates from a study of response to subunit inactivated influenza vaccine. TCRdb processed the RT-PCR reads anew with MiXCR; each CDR3 protein has one entry. The repertoire includes some 600,000 distinct CDR3 sequences, around 13% of them detected once, and about 7.4% sits in the top ten. Regarding this clonotype: Its antigen is unknown.

Study-wide findings and caveats: A suggestion made by the authors is that each seasonal influenza vaccination recruits few new T cells.

The sample consisted of PBMCs from blood, taken 14 to 15 days before vaccination. This TCR was sampled from a man aged 50-60 years who received an inactivated influenza vaccine.

For the CDR3, the DNA is TGTGCCAGCATCCTTGGTCGGGGGGCAGGTGGCTACACCTTC. Translating it yields CASILGRGAGGYTF. The chain couples TRBV7-2 to TRBJ1-2, with D possibly being TRBD1 (6 bases). The CDR3 totals 14 residues. V lost 7 bases to trimming and J lost 7 bases, with 19 bases between them. Germline V gene lookup returns CDR1 SGHTA and CDR2 FQGNSA.